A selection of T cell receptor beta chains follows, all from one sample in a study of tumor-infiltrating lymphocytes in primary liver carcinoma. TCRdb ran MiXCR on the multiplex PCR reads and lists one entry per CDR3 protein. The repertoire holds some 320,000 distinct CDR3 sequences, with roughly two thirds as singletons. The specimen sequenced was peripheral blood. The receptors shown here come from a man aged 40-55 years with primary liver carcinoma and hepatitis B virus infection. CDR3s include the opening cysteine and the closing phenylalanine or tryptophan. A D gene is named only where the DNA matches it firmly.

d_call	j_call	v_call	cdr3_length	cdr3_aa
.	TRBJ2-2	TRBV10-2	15	CASNGKASNTGELFF
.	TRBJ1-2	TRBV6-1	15	CASSEEKGNNYGYTF
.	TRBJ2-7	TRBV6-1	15	CVSSAGTLLRNEQYF
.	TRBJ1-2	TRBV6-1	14	CASSSLGPSGGYTF
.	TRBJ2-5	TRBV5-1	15	CASSFLGATQETQYF
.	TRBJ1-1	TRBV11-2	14	CAGSLVGGNTKAFF
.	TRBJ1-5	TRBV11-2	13	CDSSLGVNQPQRF
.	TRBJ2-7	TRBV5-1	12	CASRHTDDEQYF
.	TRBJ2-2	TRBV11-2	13	CASNQGVAGELFF
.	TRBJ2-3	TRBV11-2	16	CTSSRRSTGNTDTRYF
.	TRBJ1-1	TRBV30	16	CAWSTGGASPNTEAFF
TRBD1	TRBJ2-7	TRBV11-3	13	CASSSGTGLEQYF
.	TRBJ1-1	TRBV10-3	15	CAISETGCRITEAFF
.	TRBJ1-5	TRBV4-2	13	CVSSQDDWMAQHF
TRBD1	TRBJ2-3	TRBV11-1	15	CASSRDSITTDTQYF
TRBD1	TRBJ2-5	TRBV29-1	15	CSVKDQGVNEETQYF
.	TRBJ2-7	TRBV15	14	CATSREAQGNEQYF
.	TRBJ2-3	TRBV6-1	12	CASGEMGDTQYF
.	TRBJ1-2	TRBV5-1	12	CASSQTDYGYTF
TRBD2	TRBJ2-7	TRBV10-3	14	CVTAGGVGSYEQYF
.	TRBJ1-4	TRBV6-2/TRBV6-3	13	CASSYERVGKLFF
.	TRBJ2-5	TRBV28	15	CASSPPPPRAERQYF